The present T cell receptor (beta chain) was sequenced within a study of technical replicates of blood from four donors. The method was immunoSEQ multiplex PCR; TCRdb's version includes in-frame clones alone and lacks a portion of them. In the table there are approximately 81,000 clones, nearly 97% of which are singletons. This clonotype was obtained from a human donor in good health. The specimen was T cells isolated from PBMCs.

This chain's CDR3 is CARVERADTQYF. CDR3 DNA: TGTGCCCGAGTTGAACGGGCAGATACGCAGTATTTT. The genes are TRBV2 and TRBJ2-3, with D unclear. Germline-derived CDR1 and CDR2 are SNHLY and FYNNEI. The CDR3 length is 12 residues. V was clipped by 11 bases and J by 4 bases, with 13 bases between them.